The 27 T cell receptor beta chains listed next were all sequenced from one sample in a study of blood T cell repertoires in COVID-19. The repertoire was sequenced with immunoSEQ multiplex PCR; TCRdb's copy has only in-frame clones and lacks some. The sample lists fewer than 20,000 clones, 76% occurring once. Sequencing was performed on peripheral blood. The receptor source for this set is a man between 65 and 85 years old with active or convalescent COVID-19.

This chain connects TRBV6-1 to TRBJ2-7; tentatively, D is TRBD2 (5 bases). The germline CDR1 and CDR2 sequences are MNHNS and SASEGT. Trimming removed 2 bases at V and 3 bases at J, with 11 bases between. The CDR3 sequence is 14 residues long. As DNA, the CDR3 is TGTGCCAGCAGTGAATCCGGGATGGTCTACGAGCAGTACTTC. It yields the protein CASSESGMVYEQYF.

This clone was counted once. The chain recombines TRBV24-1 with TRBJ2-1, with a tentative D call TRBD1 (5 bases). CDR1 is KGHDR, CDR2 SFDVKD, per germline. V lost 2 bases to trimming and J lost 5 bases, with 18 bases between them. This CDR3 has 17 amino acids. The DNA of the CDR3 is TGTGCCACCAGTGATTCGAGGAGCAGGATAGGGGACAATGAGCAGTTCTTC. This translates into CATSDSRSRIGDNEQFF.

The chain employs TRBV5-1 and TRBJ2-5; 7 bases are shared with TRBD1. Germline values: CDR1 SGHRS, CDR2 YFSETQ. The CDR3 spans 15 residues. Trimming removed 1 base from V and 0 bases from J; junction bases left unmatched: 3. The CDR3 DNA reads TGCGCCAGCAGCTTGAGACAGGGAAACCAAGAGACCCAGTACTTC. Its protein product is CASSLRQGNQETQYF.

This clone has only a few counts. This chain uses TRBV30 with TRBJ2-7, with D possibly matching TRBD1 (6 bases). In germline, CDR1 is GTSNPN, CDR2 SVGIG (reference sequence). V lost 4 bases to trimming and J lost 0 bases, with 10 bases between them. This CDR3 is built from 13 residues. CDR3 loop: CAWTRDNSYEQYF. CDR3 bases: TGTGCCTGGACCCGGGACAACTCCTACGAGCAGTACTTC.

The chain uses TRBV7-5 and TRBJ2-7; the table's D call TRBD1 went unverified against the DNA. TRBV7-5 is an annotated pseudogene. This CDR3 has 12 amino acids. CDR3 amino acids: CARSNSSYEQYF. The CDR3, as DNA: TGTGCCAGAAGCAACAGCTCCTACGAGCAGTACTTC.

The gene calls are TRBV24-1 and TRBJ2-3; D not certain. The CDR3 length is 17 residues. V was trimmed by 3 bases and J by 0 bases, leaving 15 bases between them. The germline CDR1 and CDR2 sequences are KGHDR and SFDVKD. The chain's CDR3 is CATSDKTRTASTDTQYF. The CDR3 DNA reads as TGTGCCACCAGTGATAAAACCCGAACAGCTAGCACAGATACGCAGTATTTT.

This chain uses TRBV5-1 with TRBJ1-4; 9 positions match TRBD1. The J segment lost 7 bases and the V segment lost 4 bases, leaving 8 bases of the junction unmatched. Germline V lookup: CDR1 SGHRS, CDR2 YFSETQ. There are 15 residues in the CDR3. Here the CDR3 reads CASSPGTGMSEKLFF. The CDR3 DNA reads TGCGCCAGCAGCCCCGGGACAGGGATGAGTGAAAAACTGTTTTTT.

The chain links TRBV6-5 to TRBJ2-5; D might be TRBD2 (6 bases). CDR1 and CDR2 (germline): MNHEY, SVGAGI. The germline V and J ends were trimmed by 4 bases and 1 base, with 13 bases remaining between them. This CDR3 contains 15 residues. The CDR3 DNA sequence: TGTGCCAGCAGTTCCGGACCGGGACTCCAAGAGACCCAGTACTTC. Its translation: CASSSGPGLQETQYF.

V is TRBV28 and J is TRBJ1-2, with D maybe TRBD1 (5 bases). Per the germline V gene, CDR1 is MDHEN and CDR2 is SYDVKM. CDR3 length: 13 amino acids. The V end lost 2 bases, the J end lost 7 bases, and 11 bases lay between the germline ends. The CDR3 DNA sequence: TGTGCCAGCAGTTTAGTCCAGGGCGGTGGCTACACCTTC. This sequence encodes CASSLVQGGGYTF.

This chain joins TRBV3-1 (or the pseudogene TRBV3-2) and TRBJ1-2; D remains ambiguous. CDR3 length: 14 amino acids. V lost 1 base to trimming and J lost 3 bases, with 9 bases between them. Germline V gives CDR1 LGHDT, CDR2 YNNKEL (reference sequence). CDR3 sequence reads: CASSQAGRDYGYTF. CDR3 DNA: TGTGCCAGCAGCCAAGCTGGGAGGGACTATGGCTACACCTTC.

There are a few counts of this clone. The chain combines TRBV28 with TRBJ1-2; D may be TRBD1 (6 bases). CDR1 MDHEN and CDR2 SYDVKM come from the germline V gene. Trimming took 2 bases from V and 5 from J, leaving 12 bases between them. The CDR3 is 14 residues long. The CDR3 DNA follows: TGTGCCAGCAGTTTAGGGGGCACCACTTATGGCTACACCTTC. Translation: CASSLGGTTYGYTF.

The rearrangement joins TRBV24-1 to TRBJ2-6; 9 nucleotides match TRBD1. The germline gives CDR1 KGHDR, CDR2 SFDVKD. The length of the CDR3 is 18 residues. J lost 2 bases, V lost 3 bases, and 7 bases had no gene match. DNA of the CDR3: TGTGCCACCAGTGATACAGGGGGCGCAGGACCTGGGGCCAACGTCCTGACTTTC. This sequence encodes CATSDTGGAGPGANVLTF.

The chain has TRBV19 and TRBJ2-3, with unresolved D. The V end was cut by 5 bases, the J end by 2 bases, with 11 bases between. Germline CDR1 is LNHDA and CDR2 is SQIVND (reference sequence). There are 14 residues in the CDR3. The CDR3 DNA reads TGTGCCAGTAGTTACGGTGTGTACACAGATACGCAGTATTTT. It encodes CASSYGVYTDTQYF.

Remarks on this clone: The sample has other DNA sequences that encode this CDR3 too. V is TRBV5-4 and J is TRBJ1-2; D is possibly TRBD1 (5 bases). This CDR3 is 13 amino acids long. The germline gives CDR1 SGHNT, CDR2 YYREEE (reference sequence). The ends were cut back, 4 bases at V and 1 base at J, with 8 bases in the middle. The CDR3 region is CASSVDSNYGYTF. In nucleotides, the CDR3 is TGTGCCAGCAGCGTCGACAGTAACTATGGCTACACCTTC.

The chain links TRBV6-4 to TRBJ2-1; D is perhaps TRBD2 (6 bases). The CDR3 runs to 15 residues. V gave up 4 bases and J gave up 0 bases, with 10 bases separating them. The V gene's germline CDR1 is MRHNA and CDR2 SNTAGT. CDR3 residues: CASSVAESSYNEQFF. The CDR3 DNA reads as TGTGCCAGCAGTGTAGCGGAGAGCTCCTACAATGAGCAGTTCTTC.

This chain's CDR3 is CASSLLTSGTGTDTQYF. CDR3 in DNA: TGTGCCAGCAGCCTCTTGACTAGCGGGACCGGCACAGATACGCAGTATTTT. This chain connects TRBV4-2 to TRBJ2-3, with TRBD2 matching 11 bases. The CDR3 consists of 17 residues. The V and J ends lost 4 bases and 1 base, in that order; junction bases with no gene match: 7. CDR1 and CDR2 from the germline V gene are LGHNA and YNFKEQ.

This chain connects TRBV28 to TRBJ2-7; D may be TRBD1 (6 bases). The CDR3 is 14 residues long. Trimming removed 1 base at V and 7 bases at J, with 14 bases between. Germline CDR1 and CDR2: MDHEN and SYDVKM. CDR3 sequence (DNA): TGTGCCAGCAGTTTATCACAGGGAGCCTGGGAGCAGTACTTC. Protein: CASSLSQGAWEQYF.

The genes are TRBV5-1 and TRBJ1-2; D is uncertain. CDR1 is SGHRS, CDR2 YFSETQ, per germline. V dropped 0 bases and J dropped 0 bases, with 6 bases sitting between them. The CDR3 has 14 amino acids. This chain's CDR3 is CASSLESPNYGYTF. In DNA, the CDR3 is TGCGCCAGCAGCTTGGAAAGCCCTAACTATGGCTACACCTTC.

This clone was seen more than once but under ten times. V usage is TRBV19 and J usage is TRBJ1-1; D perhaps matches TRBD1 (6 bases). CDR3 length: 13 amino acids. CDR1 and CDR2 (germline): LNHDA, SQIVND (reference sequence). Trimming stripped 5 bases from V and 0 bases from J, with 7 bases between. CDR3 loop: CASSQGLNTEAFF. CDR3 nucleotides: TGTGCCAGTAGTCAGGGGCTGAACACTGAAGCTTTCTTT.

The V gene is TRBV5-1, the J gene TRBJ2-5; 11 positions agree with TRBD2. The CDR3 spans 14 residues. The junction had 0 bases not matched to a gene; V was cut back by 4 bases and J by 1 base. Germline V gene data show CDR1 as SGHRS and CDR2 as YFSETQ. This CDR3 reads CASSGTSGQETQYF. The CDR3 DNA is TGCGCCAGCAGCGGGACTAGCGGCCAAGAGACCCAGTACTTC.

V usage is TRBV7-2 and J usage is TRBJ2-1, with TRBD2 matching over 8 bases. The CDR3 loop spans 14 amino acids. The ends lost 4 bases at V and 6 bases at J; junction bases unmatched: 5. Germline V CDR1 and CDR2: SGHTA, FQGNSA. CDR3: CASSSTGTSNEQFF. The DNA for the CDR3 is TGTGCCAGCAGCTCCACCGGGACTAGCAATGAGCAGTTCTTC.

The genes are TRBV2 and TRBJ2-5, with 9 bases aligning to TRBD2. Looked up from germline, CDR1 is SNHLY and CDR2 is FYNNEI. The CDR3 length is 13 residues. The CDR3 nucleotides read TGTGCTAGCGGGGGCTCGTACCAAGAGACCCAGTACTTC. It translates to CASGGSYQETQYF.

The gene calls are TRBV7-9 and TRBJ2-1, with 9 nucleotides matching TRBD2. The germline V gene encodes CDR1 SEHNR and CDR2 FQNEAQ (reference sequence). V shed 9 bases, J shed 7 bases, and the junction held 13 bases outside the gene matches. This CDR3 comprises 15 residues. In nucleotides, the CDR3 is TGTGCCAGTAGAATAGGCGGGGGGGCTATGAATGAGCAGTTCTTC. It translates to CASRIGGGAMNEQFF.

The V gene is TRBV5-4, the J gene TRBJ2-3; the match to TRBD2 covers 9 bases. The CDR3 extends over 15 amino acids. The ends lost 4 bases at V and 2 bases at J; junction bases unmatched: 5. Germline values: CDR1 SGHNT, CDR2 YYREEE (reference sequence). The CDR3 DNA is TGTGCCAGCAGCCTAAAGCGGGGGGACACAGATACGCAGTATTTT. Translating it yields CASSLKRGDTDTQYF.

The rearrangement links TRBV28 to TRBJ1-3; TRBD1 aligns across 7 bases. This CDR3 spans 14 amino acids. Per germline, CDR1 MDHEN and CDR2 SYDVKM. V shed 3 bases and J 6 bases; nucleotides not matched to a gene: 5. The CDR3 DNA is TGTGCCAGCAGTTTCAGGGACAGTTCAAACACCATATATTTT. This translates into CASSFRDSSNTIYF. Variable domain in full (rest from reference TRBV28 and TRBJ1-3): DVKVTQSSRYLVKRTGEKVFLECVQDMDHENMFWYRQDPGLGLRLIYFSYDVKMKEKGDIPEGYSVSREKKERFSLILESASTNQTSMYLCASSFRDSSNTIYFGEGSWLTVV.

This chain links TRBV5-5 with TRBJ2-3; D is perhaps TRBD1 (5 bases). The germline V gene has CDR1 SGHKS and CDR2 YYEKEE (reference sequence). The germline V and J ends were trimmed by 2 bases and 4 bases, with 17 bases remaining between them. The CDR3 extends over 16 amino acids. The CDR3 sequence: CASSLIRQGVADTQYF. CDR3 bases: TGTGCCAGCAGCTTAATCCGGCAGGGTGTAGCAGATACGCAGTATTTT. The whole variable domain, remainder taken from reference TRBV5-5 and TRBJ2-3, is DAGVTQSPTHLIKTRGQQVTLRCSPISGHKSVSWYQQVLGQGPQFIFQYYEKEERGRGNFPDRFSARQFPNYSSELNVNALLLGDSALYLCASSLIRQGVADTQYFGPGTRLTVL.

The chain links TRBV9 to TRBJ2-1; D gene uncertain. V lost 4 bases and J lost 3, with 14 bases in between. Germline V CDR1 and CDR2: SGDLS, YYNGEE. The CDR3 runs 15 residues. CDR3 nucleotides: TGTGCCAGCAGCAGCTCCGCGGAGATCTACAATGAGCAGTTCTTC. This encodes CASSSSAEIYNEQFF.